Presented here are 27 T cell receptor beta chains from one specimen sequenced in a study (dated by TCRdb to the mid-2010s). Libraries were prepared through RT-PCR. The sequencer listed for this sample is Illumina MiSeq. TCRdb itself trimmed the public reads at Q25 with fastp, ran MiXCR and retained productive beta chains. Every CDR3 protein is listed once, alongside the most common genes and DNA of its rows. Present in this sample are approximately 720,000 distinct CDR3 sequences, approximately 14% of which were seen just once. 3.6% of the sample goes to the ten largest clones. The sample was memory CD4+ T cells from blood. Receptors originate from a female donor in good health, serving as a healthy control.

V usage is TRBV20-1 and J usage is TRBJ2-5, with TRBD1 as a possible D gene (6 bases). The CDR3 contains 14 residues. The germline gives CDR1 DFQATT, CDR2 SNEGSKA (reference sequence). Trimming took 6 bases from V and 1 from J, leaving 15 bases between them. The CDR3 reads CSANPRGLQETQYF. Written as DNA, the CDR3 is TGCAGTGCCAATCCCAGGGGCCTCCAAGAGACCCAGTACTTC.

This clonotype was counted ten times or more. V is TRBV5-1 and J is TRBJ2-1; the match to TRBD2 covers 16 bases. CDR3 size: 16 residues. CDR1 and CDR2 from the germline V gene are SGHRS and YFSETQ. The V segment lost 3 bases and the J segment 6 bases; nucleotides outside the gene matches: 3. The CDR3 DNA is TGCGCCAGCAGCTCGGGACTAGCGGGAGGGCTCAATGAGCAGTTCTTC. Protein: CASSSGLAGGLNEQFF.

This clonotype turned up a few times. The CDR3 reads CATSDSGRFTGELFF. The CDR3 coding sequence is TGTGCCACCAGTGATAGCGGGAGGTTCACCGGGGAGCTGTTTTTT. The chain carries TRBV24-1 and TRBJ2-2; 9 positions match TRBD2. CDR3 length: 15 amino acids. In germline, CDR1 is KGHDR, CDR2 SFDVKD. Trimming removed 3 bases from V and 4 bases from J; junction bases left unmatched: 2.

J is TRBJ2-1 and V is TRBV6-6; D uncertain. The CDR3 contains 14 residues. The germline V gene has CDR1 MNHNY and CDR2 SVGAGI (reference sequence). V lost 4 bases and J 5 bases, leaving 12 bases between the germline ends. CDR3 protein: CASSSARANNEQFF. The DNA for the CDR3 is TGTGCCAGCAGTTCCGCACGGGCCAACAATGAGCAGTTCTTC.

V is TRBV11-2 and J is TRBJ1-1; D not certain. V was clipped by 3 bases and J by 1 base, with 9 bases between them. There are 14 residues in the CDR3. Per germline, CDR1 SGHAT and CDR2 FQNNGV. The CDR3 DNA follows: TGTGCCAGCAGCTTCTCAGGATCGAACACTGAAGCTTTCTTT. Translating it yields CASSFSGSNTEAFF. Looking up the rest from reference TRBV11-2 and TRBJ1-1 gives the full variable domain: EAGVAQSPRYKIIEKRQSVAFWCNPISGHATLYWYQQILGQGPKLLIQFQNNGVVDDSQLPKDRFSAERLKGVDSTLKIQPAKLEDSAVYLCASSFSGSNTEAFFGQGTRLTVV.

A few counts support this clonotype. Here the CDR3 reads CASSYQGRYEQYF. CDR3 in DNA: TGTGCCAGCAGTTACCAGGGACGGTACGAGCAGTACTTC. The chain is built from TRBV6-2 or TRBV6-3 and TRBJ2-7; D is tentatively TRBD1 or TRBD2 (5 bases each). Trimming took 2 bases from V and 4 from J, leaving 9 bases between them. Germline assignment: CDR1 MNHEY and CDR2 SVGEGT. The CDR3 is made up of 13 amino acids.

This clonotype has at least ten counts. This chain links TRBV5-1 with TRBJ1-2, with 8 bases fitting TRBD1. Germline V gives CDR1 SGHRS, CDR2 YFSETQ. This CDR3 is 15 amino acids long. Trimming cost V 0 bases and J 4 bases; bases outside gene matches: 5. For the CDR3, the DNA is TGCGCCAGCAGCTTGGCTGCAGGGGGCAGCTATGGCTACACCTTC. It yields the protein CASSLAAGGSYGYTF.

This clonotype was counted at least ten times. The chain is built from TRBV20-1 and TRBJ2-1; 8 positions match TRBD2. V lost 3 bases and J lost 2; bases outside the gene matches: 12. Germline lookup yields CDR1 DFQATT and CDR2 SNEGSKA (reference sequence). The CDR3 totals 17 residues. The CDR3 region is CSARGTLLAAAYNEQFF. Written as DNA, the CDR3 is TGCAGTGCTAGGGGGACCCTACTAGCGGCAGCCTACAATGAGCAGTTCTTC.

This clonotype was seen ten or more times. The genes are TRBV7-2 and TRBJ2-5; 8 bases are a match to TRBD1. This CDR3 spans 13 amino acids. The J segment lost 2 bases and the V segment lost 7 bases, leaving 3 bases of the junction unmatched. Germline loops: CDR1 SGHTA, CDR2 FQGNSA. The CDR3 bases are TGTGCCAGCACCTGGGACAGGCAAGAGACCCAGTACTTC. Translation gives CASTWDRQETQYF.

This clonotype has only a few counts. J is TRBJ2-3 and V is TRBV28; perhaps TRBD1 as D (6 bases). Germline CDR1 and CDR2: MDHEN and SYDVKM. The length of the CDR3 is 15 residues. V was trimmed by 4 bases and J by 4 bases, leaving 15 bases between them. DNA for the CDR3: TGTGCCAGCAGTTCCACAGGGCTAAGACCAGATACGCAGTATTTT. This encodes CASSSTGLRPDTQYF.

The CDR3 coding sequence is TGTGCCACCAGCAGAGATCTGATGCGGGGGGGCCCAGAGACCCAGTACTTC. This codes for CATSRDLMRGGPETQYF. The chain carries TRBV15 and TRBJ2-5; 9 bases line up with TRBD2. This CDR3 region has 17 residues. Per the germline V gene, CDR1 is LNHNV and CDR2 is YYDKDF (reference sequence). Trimming cost V 0 bases and J 4 bases; bases outside gene matches: 9.

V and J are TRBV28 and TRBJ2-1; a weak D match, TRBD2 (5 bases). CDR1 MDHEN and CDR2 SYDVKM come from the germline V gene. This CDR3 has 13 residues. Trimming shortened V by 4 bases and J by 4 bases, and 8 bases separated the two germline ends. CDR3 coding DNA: TGTGCCAGCAGTTACCGGGAATACAATGAGCAGTTCTTC. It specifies CASSYREYNEQFF.

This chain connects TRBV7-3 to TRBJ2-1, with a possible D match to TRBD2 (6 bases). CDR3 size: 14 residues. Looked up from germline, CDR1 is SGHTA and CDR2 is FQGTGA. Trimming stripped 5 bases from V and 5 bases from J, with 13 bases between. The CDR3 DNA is TGTGCCAGCAGCCCTACTAGCTTCCACAATGAGCAGTTCTTC. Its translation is CASSPTSFHNEQFF.

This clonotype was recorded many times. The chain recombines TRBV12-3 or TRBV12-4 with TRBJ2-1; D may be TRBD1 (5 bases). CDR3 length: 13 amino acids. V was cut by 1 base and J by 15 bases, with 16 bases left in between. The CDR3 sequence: CASSLGQMNEWFF. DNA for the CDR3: TGTGCCAGCAGTTTAGGACAGATGAATGAGTGGTTCTTC.

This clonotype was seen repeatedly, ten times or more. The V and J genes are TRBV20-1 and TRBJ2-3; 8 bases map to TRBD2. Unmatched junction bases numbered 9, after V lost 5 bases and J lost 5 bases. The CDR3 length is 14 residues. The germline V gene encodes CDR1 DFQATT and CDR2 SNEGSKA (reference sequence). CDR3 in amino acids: CSAPPAGVVDTQYF. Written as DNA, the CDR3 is TGCAGTGCTCCCCCAGCGGGAGTAGTAGATACGCAGTATTTT.

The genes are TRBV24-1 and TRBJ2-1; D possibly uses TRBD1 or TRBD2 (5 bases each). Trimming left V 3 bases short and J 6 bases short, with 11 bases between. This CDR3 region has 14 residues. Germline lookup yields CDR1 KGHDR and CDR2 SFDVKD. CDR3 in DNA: TGTGCCACCAGTGATAAGGGGAGAAGCAATGAGCAGTTCTTC. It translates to CATSDKGRSNEQFF.

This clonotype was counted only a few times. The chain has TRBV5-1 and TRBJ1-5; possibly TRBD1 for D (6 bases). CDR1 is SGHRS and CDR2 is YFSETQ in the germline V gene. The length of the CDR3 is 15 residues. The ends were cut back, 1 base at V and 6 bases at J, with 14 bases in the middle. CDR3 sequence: CASSLSPGVGQPQHF. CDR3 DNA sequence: TGCGCCAGCAGCTTGTCGCCAGGGGTTGGTCAGCCCCAGCATTTT.

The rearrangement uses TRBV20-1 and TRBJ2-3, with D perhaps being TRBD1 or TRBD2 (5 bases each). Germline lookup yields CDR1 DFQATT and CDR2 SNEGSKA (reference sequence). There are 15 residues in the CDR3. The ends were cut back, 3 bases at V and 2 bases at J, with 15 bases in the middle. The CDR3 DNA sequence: TGCAGTGCTAGCACTTACGGGACCCCCACAGATACGCAGTATTTT. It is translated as CSASTYGTPTDTQYF.

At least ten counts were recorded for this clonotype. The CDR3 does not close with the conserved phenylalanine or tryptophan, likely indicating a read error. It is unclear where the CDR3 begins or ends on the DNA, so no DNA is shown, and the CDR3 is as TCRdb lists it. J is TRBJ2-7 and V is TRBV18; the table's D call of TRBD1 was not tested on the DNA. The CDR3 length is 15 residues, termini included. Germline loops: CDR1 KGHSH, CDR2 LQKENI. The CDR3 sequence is CASSPPMGQGLAGTN.

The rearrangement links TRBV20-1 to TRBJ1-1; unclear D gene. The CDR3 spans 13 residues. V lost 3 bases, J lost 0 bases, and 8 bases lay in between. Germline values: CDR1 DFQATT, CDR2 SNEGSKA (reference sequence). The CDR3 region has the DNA TGCAGTGCTAGTTACCAGTTGAACACTGAAGCTTTCTTT. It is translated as CSASYQLNTEAFF.

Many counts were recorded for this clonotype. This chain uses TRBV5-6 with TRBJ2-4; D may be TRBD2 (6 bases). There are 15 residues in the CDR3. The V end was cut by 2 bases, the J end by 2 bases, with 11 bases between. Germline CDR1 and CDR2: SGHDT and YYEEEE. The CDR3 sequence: CASSLTSNSKNIQYF. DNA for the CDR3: TGTGCCAGCAGCTTAACTAGCAACTCCAAAAACATTCAGTACTTC.

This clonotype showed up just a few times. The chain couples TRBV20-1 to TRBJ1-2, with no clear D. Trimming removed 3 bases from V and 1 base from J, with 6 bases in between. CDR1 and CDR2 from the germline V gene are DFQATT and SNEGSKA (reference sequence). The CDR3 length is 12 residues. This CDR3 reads CSASKNNYGYTF. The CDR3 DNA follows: TGCAGTGCTAGTAAAAATAACTATGGCTACACCTTC.

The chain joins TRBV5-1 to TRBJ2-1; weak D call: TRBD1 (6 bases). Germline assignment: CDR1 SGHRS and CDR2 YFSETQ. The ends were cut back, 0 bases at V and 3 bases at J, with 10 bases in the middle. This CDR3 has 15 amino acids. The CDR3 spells CASSLVGDNYNEQFF. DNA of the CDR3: TGCGCCAGCAGCTTGGTAGGGGACAACTACAATGAGCAGTTCTTC.

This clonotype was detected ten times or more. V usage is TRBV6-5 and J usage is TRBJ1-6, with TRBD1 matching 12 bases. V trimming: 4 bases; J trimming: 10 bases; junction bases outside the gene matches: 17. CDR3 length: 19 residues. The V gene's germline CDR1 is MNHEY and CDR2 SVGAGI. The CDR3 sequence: CASSSLRGTGGLRGSPLHF. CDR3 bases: TGTGCCAGCAGTTCACTCCGAGGGACAGGGGGCTTAAGGGGGTCACCCCTCCACTTT.

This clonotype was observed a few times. CDR3 in amino acids: CSARGQGVYEQYF. For the CDR3, the DNA is TGCAGTGCTAGAGGACAGGGAGTCTACGAGCAGTACTTC. The gene calls are TRBV20-1 and TRBJ2-7, with 7 bases aligning to TRBD1. The length of the CDR3 is 13 residues. CDR1 is DFQATT and CDR2 is SNEGSKA in the germline V gene (reference sequence). J was trimmed by 3 bases and V by 1 base; bases with no gene match: 3.

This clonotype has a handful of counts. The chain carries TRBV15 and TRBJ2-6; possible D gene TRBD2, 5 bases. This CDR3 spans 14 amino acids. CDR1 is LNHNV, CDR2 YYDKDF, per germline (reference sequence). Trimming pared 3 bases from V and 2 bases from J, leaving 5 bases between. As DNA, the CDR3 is TGTGCCACCAGCAGGAGGGCTGGGGCCAACGTCCTGACTTTC. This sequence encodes CATSRRAGANVLTF.

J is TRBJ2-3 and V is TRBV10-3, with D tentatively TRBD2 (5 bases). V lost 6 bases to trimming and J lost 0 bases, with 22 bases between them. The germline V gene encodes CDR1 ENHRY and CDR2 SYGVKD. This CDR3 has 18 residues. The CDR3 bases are TGTGCCATCAGAAACCCTACCTCTTCCCGGACTAGCACAGATACGCAGTATTTT. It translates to CAIRNPTSSRTSTDTQYF.